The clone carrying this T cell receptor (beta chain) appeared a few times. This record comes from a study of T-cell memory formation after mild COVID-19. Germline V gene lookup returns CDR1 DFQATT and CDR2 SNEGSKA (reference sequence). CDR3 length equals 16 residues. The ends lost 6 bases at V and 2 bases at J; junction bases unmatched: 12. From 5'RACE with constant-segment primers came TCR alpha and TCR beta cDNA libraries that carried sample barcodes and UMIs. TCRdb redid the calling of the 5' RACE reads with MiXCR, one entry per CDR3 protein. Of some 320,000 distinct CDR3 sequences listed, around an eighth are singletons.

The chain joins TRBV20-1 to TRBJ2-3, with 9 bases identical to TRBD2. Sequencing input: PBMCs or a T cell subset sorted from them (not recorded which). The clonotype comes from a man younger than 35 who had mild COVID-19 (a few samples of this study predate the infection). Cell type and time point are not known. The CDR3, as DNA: TGCAGTGCGGACGGGGGTAGCGGGGGACCCACAGATACGCAGTATTTT. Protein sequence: CSADGGSGGPTDTQYF.